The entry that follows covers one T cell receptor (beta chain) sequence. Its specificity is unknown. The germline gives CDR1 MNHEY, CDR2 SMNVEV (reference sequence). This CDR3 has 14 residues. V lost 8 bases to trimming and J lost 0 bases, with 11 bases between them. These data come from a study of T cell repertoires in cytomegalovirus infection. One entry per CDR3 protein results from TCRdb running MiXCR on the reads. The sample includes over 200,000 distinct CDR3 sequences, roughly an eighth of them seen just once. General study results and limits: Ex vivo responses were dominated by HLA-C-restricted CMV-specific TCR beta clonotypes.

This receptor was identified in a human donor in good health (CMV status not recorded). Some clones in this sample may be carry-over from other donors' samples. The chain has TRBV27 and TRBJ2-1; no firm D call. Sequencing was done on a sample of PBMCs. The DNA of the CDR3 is TGTGCCAGCGCCCAAGCGCCCTCCTACAATGAGCAGTTCTTC. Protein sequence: CASAQAPSYNEQFF.